This is a list of T cell receptor beta chains from one sample in a study of tumor-infiltrating lymphocytes in oesophageal squamous cell carcinoma. TCRdb fed the PCR reads into MiXCR, producing one record per CDR3 protein. The sample has about 15,000 distinct CDR3 sequences; 40% to 50% are singletons. The sample taken for sequencing was blood. These receptors were collected from a male donor with esophageal squamous cell carcinoma. Each CDR3 is given with its conserved first and last residue. A D gene is named only where the DNA matches it firmly. Size is stated for part of the rows, as once, few or many counts, or as a class when the clone is expanded.

d_call	v_call	cdr3_length	j_call	clone_size	cdr3_nt	cdr3_aa
-	TRBV6-2/TRBV6-3	17	TRBJ1-1	-	TGTGCCAGCAGTTACTCAACAGTGAGTTTTAGAGAAACTGAAGCTTTCTTT	CASSYSTVSFRETEAFF
-	TRBV7-2	14	TRBJ2-1	-	TGTGCCAGCAGCCAGGGACCAGCCTTGGATGAGCAGTTCTTC	CASSQGPALDEQFF
TRBD1	TRBV7-3	14	TRBJ2-1	-	TGTGCCAGCAGCCCCGACAGGGAGAGACATGAGCAGTTCTTC	CASSPDRERHEQFF
-	TRBV11-2	13	TRBJ2-3	-	TGTGCCAGCAGCTTAGGGACCCCAGATACGCAGTATTTT	CASSLGTPDTQYF
-	TRBV28	16	TRBJ2-3	-	TGTGCCAGCAGTTCCTACTCAGGAGGGGACGCAGATACGCAGTATTTT	CASSSYSGGDADTQYF
-	TRBV7-8	11	TRBJ1-4	medium-sized	TGTGCCAGCAGCTTACTAGAAAAACTGTTTTTT	CASSLLEKLFF
-	TRBV2	13	TRBJ1-1	many	TGTGCCAGTCGTGTCTGGGGTGGAACTGAAGCTTTCTTT	CASRVWGGTEAFF
TRBD1	TRBV6-1	14	TRBJ2-5	medium-sized	TGTGCCAGCAGTACCAGGACAGGGTCAGAGACCCAGTACTTC	CASSTRTGSETQYF
-	TRBV27	14	TRBJ2-2	many	TGTGCCAGCACTCTACAGGGCTCGTCCGGGGAGCTGTTTTTT	CASTLQGSSGELFF
-	TRBV10-3	19	TRBJ2-6	-	TGTGCCATCAGTGACCGGCTAGACAGCCGACTCTCTGGGGCCAACGTCCTGACTTTC	CAISDRLDSRLSGANVLTF
-	TRBV7-6	13	TRBJ1-1	-	TGTGCTAGCAGCTTGACAGGTAACACTGAAGCTTTCTTT	CASSLTGNTEAFF
-	TRBV7-4	16	TRBJ1-2	-	TGTGCCAGCAGAGGGTCCCTCCTCGGGACTAACTATGGCTACACCTTC	CASRGSLLGTNYGYTF
-	TRBV30	16	TRBJ2-3	-	TGTGCCTGGAGCACCCGGCGGAAAGCTAGCACAGATACGCAGTATTTT	CAWSTRRKASTDTQYF
TRBD1	TRBV7-6	12	TRBJ2-1	-	TGTGCCAGCAGCTGGGGGACAGGGGACCAGTTCTTC	CASSWGTGDQFF
-	TRBV7-2	16	TRBJ2-6	few	TGTGCCAGCAGCTTAGCGGTCGGCTTCGGGGCCAACGTCCTGACTTTC	CASSLAVGFGANVLTF
TRBD1	TRBV7-2	14	TRBJ1-4	medium-sized	TGTGCCAGCAGCCCCCCTGGGACAGCTGAAAAACTGTTTTTT	CASSPPGTAEKLFF
-	TRBV7-8	14	TRBJ1-2	-	TGTGCCAGCAGCTTAGGGTTGGGGGACTATGGCTACACCTTC	CASSLGLGDYGYTF
TRBD2	TRBV7-4	17	TRBJ2-1	-	TGTGCCAGCAGCTTACCCCCCCTAGAGCGGGGAAGGAATGAGCAGTTCTTC	CASSLPPLERGRNEQFF
-	TRBV6-1	16	TRBJ1-5	medium-sized	TGTGCCAGCAAGACCAGGATTTTGGATAGCAATCAGCCCCAGCATTTT	CASKTRILDSNQPQHF
-	TRBV6-7	15	TRBJ2-1	-	TGTGCCAGCAGTTACCCGGGACGCTCCTACAGTGAGCAGTTCTTC	CASSYPGRSYSEQFF
-	TRBV20-1	12	TRBJ2-1	-	TGCAGTGCTAGAGACCGACTCAATGAGCAGTTCTTC	CSARDRLNEQFF
-	TRBV27	15	TRBJ1-5	many	TGTGCCAGCAGTTTATGGGGAGATAGCAATCAGCCCCAGCATTTT	CASSLWGDSNQPQHF
TRBD2	TRBV7-2	19	TRBJ2-5	few	TGTGCCAGCAGCCGTACCGGGACTAGCGGTCGAGGAGGATGGGAGACCCAGTACTTC	CASSRTGTSGRGGWETQYF
-	TRBV10-3	11	TRBJ1-5	many	TGTGCCTCCGGACTAAATCAGCCCCAGCATTTT	CASGLNQPQHF
TRBD2	TRBV7-2	16	TRBJ2-5	-	TGTGCCAGCAGCCGCGGACTCGGAGCGGGGGAAGAGACCCAGTACTTC	CASSRGLGAGEETQYF
-	TRBV6-2/TRBV6-3	13	TRBJ1-2	-	TGTGCCAGCAGTTACGACAGCGTGGGCGGCTACACATTC	CASSYDSVGGYTF
-	TRBV7-2	14	TRBJ2-7	-	TGTGCCAGCAGCGTGTGGGGGAGCGTATACGAGCAGTACTTC	CASSVWGSVYEQYF
-	TRBV6-1	13	TRBJ1-1	medium-sized	TGTGCCAGCAGTGAACTTGAGAACACTGAAGCTTTCTTT	CASSELENTEAFF
-	TRBV12-3/TRBV12-4	17	TRBJ2-1	-	TGTGCCAGCAGTGGTACTGGGGACTTGAGCTCCTACAATGAGCAGTTCTTC	CASSGTGDLSSYNEQFF
TRBD1	TRBV6-1	17	TRBJ2-6	medium-sized	TGTGCCAGTATCACAGGGGGTCAAAGCTCTGGGGCCAACGTCCTGACTTTC	CASITGGQSSGANVLTF
-	TRBV6-8	15	TRBJ2-1	-	TGTGCCAGCAGTTACGACTACCTCGAGATAAATGAGCAGTTCTTC	CASSYDYLEINEQFF
TRBD1	TRBV10-1	13	TRBJ2-5	-	TGCGCCAGCAGTCCGACAGGGTTAGAGACCCAGTACTTC	CASSPTGLETQYF
TRBD1	TRBV6-1	12	TRBJ2-5	-	TGTGCCAGCAGTTACAGGGGTGAGACCCAGTACTTC	CASSYRGETQYF
-	TRBV3-1	12	TRBJ2-5	-	TGTGCCAGCAGCCAAGATAGGGGTAGGCTGATCTTC	CASSQDRGRLIF
TRBD1	TRBV7-8	15	TRBJ2-1	many	TGTGCCAGCAGCCAAAGGGACAGCTCCTACAATGAGCAGTTCTTC	CASSQRDSSYNEQFF
-	TRBV27	14	TRBJ2-7	many	TGTGCCAGCAGTTTATCGAGCCAGAGCTACGAGCAGTACTTC	CASSLSSQSYEQYF
TRBD1	TRBV6-6	13	TRBJ2-1	-	TGTGCCAGCAGTACCAACAGGGGAAATGAGCAGTTCTTC	CASSTNRGNEQFF
TRBD2	TRBV7-9	16	TRBJ2-7	-	TGTGCCAGCAGCTGGATGGGACTAGCGGGGACATACGAGCAGTACTTC	CASSWMGLAGTYEQYF
TRBD2	TRBV7-2	17	TRBJ2-7	-	TGTGCCAGCAGCGTCCTATACGGACTAGAAGGCAGCCACGAGCAGTACTTC	CASSVLYGLEGSHEQYF
TRBD2	TRBV7-2	16	TRBJ2-1	-	TGTGCCAGCAGCTTCCTGAGCGGGAGAACGGTCAATGAGCAGTTCTTC	CASSFLSGRTVNEQFF
-	TRBV7-9	13	TRBJ2-1	-	TGTGCCAGCAGCTGGGACTCCAACAATGAGCAGTTCTTC	CASSWDSNNEQFF
-	TRBV7-3	15	TRBJ2-3	few	TGTGCCAGCAGCTTAAGGGGGATAGTTACCGATACGCAGTATTTT	CASSLRGIVTDTQYF
-	TRBV7-8	12	TRBJ1-5	-	TGTGCCAGCAGCAGGGGGAGTCAGCCCCAGCATTTT	CASSRGSQPQHF
-	TRBV18	17	TRBJ2-2	many	TGTGCCAGCTCACCGCGGGGACTGACTGCGAACACCGGGGAGCTGTTTTTT	CASSPRGLTANTGELFF
TRBD2	TRBV7-3	16	TRBJ2-1	few	TGTGCCAGCAGCTTAGCGGGAGGGTCTCGGGGGAATGAGCAGTTCTTC	CASSLAGGSRGNEQFF